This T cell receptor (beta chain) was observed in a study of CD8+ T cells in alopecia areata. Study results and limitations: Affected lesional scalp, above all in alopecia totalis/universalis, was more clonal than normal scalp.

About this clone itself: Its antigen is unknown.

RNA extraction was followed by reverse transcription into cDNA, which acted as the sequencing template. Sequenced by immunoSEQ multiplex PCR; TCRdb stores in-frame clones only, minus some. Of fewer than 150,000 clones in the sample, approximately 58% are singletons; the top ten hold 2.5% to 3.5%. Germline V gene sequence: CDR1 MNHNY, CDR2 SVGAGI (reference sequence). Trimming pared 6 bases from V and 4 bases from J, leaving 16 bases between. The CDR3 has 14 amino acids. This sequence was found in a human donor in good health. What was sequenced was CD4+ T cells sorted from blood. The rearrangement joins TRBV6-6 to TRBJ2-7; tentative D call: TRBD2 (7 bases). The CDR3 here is CASSKGGGEYEQYF. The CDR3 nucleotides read TGTGCCAGCAGCAAAGGAGGGGGGGAGTACGAGCAGTACTTC.